This TCR beta chain came from a study of cytomegalovirus exposure and HLA in healthy donors. Germline V gene sequence: CDR1 WNHNN, CDR2 SYGVQD (reference sequence). V lost 8 bases and J 0 bases, leaving 10 bases between the germline ends. This CDR3 has 13 amino acids. The PCR used 60 Vbeta and 13 Jbeta primers. Libraries were prepared by immunoSEQ multiplex PCR; TCRdb keeps only in-frame clonotypes and omits some of them. The sample carries 110,000 to 150,000 clones, 80% recorded once. With regard to this clone: Its antigen is still unknown.

Whole-study findings and limits: The study carried out a later analysis of TCR beta sequences. It associated under 20,000 of them with specific HLA alleles at a false discovery rate of 0.05.

The clonotype originates from a man aged 40-50 years in good health and CMV-seronegative. The sample taken for sequencing was PBMCs. The V gene is TRBV10-1, the J gene TRBJ1-1; TRBD1 might be the D (5 bases). In DNA, the CDR3 is TGCGCCAGCCGGTCAGGGATGAACACTGAAGCTTTCTTT. Protein: CASRSGMNTEAFF.